Shown below are 16 T cell receptor beta chains from a single sample sequenced in a study of cytomegalovirus exposure and HLA in healthy donors. Primers included in the PCR were 60 Vbeta and 13 Jbeta primers. Sequencing used immunoSEQ multiplex PCR; TCRdb keeps in-frame clones, though not all of them. In the table there are 150,000 to 180,000 clones, around 79% of which are singletons. The sample was PBMCs. The receptors stem from a man aged 25 to 40 in good health and CMV-seropositive.

This sequence joins TRBV7-3 and TRBJ1-1; D call uncertain. Trimming took off 5 bases at V and 5 bases at J, with 12 bases between the two ends. The CDR3 contains 13 residues. Germline assignment: CDR1 SGHTA and CDR2 FQGTGA. CDR3 in DNA: TGTGCCAGCAGCCCCGGGATGGGAACTGAAGCTTTCTTT. Its protein is CASSPGMGTEAFF. The whole variable domain, remainder taken from reference TRBV7-3 and TRBJ1-1, is GAGVSQTPSNKVTEKGKYVELRCDPISGHTALYWYRQSLGQGPEFLIYFQGTGAADDSGLPNDRFFAVRPEGSVSTLKIQRTERGDSAVYLCASSPGMGTEAFFGQGTRLTVV.

This chain uses TRBV30 with TRBJ2-2; 8 bases are a match to TRBD1. CDR1 is GTSNPN, CDR2 SVGIG, per germline (reference sequence). There are 17 residues in the CDR3. Trimming took 2 bases from V and 7 from J; bases not matched to a gene: 15. The CDR3 is CAWSRGPETGAFGELFF. CDR3 coding DNA: TGTGCCTGGAGTCGGGGACCGGAGACAGGGGCCTTCGGGGAGCTGTTTTTT.

The J gene is TRBJ2-2, the V gene TRBV6-4, with a possible D match to TRBD2 (5 bases). CDR3 length: 13 residues. The V gene lost 10 bases and the J gene lost 6 bases, with 15 bases spanning the gap. Germline V lookup: CDR1 MRHNA, CDR2 SNTAGT. The CDR3 nucleotides read TGTGCCATCCGGGAAATCTGGGCCGGGGAGCTGTTTTTT. This sequence encodes CAIREIWAGELFF.

The chain carries TRBV30 and TRBJ2-1; D gene uncertain. This CDR3 has 13 amino acids. CDR1 is GTSNPN and CDR2 is SVGIG in the germline V gene (reference sequence). V was trimmed by 0 bases and J by 8 bases, leaving 11 bases between them. CDR3 region: CAWSVPPVHEQFF. The CDR3 DNA follows: TGTGCCTGGAGTGTACCCCCAGTGCATGAGCAGTTCTTC.

The rearrangement links TRBV7-8 to TRBJ1-1, with D uncertain. Germline-derived CDR1 and CDR2 are SGHVS and FQNEAQ. Deletions cut 9 bases from V and 1 base from J, with 9 bases between. This CDR3 spans 12 amino acids. The CDR3 nucleotides read TGTGCCAGTACCCGCGGGAACACTGAAGCTTTCTTT. It is translated as CASTRGNTEAFF.

The gene calls are TRBV2 and TRBJ1-2; tentatively, D is TRBD1 (5 bases). Trimming shortened V by 2 bases and J by 7 bases, and 17 bases separated the two germline ends. CDR1 SNHLY and CDR2 FYNNEI come from the germline V gene. The CDR3 contains 15 residues. The CDR3 loop reads CASSESDSPHGGYTF. CDR3 DNA sequence: TGTGCCAGCAGTGAAAGCGACAGTCCCCATGGTGGCTACACCTTC. Using reference TRBV2 and TRBJ1-2 for the parts outside the CDR3, the full variable domain is EPEVTQTPSHQVTQMGQEVILRCVPISNHLYFYWYRQILGQKVEFLVSFYNNEISEKSEIFDDQFSVERPDGSNFTLKIRSTKLEDSAMYFCASSESDSPHGGYTFGSGTRLTVV.

CDR3 DNA sequence: TGTGCCAGCAGCCCGGGACAGGACTCCTACGAGCAGTACTTC. This translates into CASSPGQDSYEQYF. J is TRBJ2-7 and V is TRBV7-2; 8 nucleotides line up with TRBD1. After removal of 5 bases from V and 0 bases from J, the junction contained 3 bases not matched to a gene. Germline V gene data show CDR1 as SGHTA and CDR2 as FQGNSA. This CDR3 has 14 amino acids.

The chain links TRBV7-2 to TRBJ2-7; 7 bases map to TRBD1. Germline trimming cut 4 bases from V and 4 bases from J; bases unmatched to any gene: 4. CDR3 size: 13 residues. Germline CDR1 reads SGHTA; CDR2 reads FQGNSA. The CDR3 here is CASSSGGLYEQYF. In DNA, the CDR3 is TGTGCCAGCAGCTCAGGGGGTTTGTACGAGCAGTACTTC.

V is TRBV2 and J is TRBJ1-1, with 11 positions matching TRBD1. Germline assignment: CDR1 SNHLY and CDR2 FYNNEI. The V segment lost 6 bases and the J segment 3 bases; nucleotides outside the gene matches: 6. This CDR3 is 15 amino acids long. The CDR3 region has the DNA TGTGCCAGCAGGGACAGGGGGCCGCGGGACACTGAAGCTTTCTTT. This encodes CASRDRGPRDTEAFF.

The CDR3, as DNA: TGTGCCAGCAGCCTAGCGGACTACGACGAGCAGTACTTC. Protein: CASSLADYDEQYF. The chain is built from TRBV2 and TRBJ2-7; 7 nucleotides line up with TRBD2. J was trimmed by 5 bases and V by 6 bases; bases with no gene match: 7. Germline V CDR1 and CDR2: SNHLY, FYNNEI. The length of the CDR3 is 13 residues.

Remarks on this clone: This sample also contains other DNA sequences that code for the same CDR3. The chain uses TRBV6-1 and TRBJ1-5, with D possibly being TRBD1 (6 bases). The CDR3 contains 13 residues. Trimming took off 6 bases at V and 7 bases at J, with 13 bases between the two ends. CDR1 is MNHNS, CDR2 SASEGT, per germline. Here the CDR3 reads CASSLQGGQPQHF. CDR3 DNA sequence: TGTGCCAGCAGCTTACAGGGTGGCCAGCCCCAGCATTTT.

This clone was observed a few times. At one of its ends the junction is not consistent with the germline gene, which may arise from a read error. The V gene is TRBV7-9, the J gene TRBJ2-7; D call uncertain. From germline, CDR1 is SEHNR and CDR2 FQNEAQ (reference sequence). The CDR3 length is 15 residues. The CDR3 DNA reads as TGTTCCAGCAGCTTAGGAGCCCTCGCCTCCTACGAGCAGTACTTC. It codes for CSSSLGALASYEQYF.

The chain employs TRBV19 and TRBJ2-3; D is undetermined. Per the germline V gene, CDR1 is LNHDA and CDR2 is SQIVND (reference sequence). The CDR3 loop spans 11 amino acids. V was clipped by 7 bases and J by 6 bases, with 8 bases between them. CDR3 amino acids: CASTTRDTQYF. The CDR3 nucleotides are TGTGCCAGTACCACTCGGGATACGCAGTATTTT.

The V and J genes are TRBV29-1 and TRBJ1-2, with 8 positions matching TRBD1. The V segment lost 5 bases and the J segment 3 bases; nucleotides outside the gene matches: 5. CDR1 SQVTM and CDR2 ANQGSEA come from the germline V gene. This CDR3 comprises 13 residues. CDR3 sequence (DNA): TGCAGCGTTCAACAGGGGGAAGACTATGGCTACACCTTC. As protein: CSVQQGEDYGYTF.

This clone was picked up a small number of times. The chain is built from TRBV27 and TRBJ2-2; D gene ambiguous. This CDR3 is built from 13 residues. The germline V gene has CDR1 MNHEY and CDR2 SMNVEV (reference sequence). With 5 bases removed from V and 8 bases from J, the gap between germline ends came to 12 bases. The CDR3 loop is CASSPKTRGELFF. CDR3 sequence (DNA): TGTGCCAGCAGTCCCAAAACGAGGGGGGAGCTGTTTTTT.

This chain connects TRBV29-1 to TRBJ2-7; D not resolved. Deletions cut 7 bases from V and 0 bases from J, with 13 bases between. This CDR3 contains 13 residues. The germline V gene encodes CDR1 SQVTM and CDR2 ANQGSEA. CDR3 protein: CSALDTVSYEQYF. The CDR3 nucleotides are TGCAGCGCACTCGACACCGTCTCCTACGAGCAGTACTTC.